Listed below are T cell receptor beta chains from one sample, sequenced in a study of blood T cell repertoires in COVID-19. Only in-frame clones appear in the TCRdb table, and some are missing; sequencing was by immunoSEQ multiplex PCR. The sample consists of 150,000 to 200,000 clones, about 85% of them appearing once. The specimen was peripheral blood. The receptors were sampled from an elderly woman with acute or convalescent COVID-19. The CDR3 runs from the conserved cysteine through the conserved F or W. The order of the fields is clone size, V gene, CDR3 protein. The listing skips clone size in some rows; elsewhere it reads once, few, many or a size class.

abundance: -
v_gene: TRBV14
CDR3aa: CASRPRGSPSEKLFF

abundance: once
v_gene: TRBV4-3
CDR3aa: CASSQGVRVTYNEQFF

abundance: -
v_gene: TRBV6-2/TRBV6-3
CDR3aa: CASSYSTVRNTEAFF

abundance: many
v_gene: TRBV10-3
CDR3aa: CATRPGTSGSIENEQFF

abundance: -
v_gene: TRBV5-4
CDR3aa: CATGGTDTQYF

abundance: -
v_gene: TRBV5-1
CDR3aa: CASSTGQYPYGYTF

abundance: once
v_gene: TRBV5-1
CDR3aa: CASSSATGLGYNEQFF

abundance: -
v_gene: TRBV4-3
CDR3aa: CASSQVHPLTGNYEQYF

abundance: -
v_gene: TRBV29-1
CDR3aa: CSVEWPGRDYGYTF

abundance: once
v_gene: TRBV19
CDR3aa: CASTGTDTQYF

abundance: -
v_gene: TRBV6-4
CDR3aa: CASKAGANTGELFF

abundance: -
v_gene: TRBV21-1
CDR3aa: CASSKGAEGYTF